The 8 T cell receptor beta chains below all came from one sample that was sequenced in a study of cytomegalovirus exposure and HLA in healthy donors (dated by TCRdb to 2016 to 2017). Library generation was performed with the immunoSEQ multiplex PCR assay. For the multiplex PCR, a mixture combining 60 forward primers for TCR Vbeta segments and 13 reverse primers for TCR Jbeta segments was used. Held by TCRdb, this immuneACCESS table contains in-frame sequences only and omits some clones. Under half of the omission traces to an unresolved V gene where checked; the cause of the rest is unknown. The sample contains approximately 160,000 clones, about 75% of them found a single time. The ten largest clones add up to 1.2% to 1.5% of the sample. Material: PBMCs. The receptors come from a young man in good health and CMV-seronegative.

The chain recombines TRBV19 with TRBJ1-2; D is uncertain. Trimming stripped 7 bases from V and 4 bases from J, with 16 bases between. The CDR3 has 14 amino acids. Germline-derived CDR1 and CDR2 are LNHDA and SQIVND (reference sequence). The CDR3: CASKLQGLFYGYTF. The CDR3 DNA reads TGTGCCAGTAAACTACAAGGCCTCTTCTATGGCTACACCTTC.

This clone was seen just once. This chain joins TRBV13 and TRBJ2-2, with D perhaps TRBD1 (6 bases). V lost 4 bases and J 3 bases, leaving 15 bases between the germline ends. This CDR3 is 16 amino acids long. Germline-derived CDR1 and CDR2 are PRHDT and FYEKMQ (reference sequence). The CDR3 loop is CASSSQGTPDTGELFF. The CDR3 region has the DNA TGTGCCAGCAGCTCACAGGGAACCCCCGACACCGGGGAGCTGTTTTTT.

The CDR3 reads CASSEGTGYNTEAFF. CDR3 sequence (DNA): TGTGCCAGCAGTGAAGGGACAGGGTACAACACTGAAGCTTTCTTT. This sequence joins TRBV6-1 and TRBJ1-1; 8 bases map to TRBD1. The germline V gene encodes CDR1 MNHNS and CDR2 SASEGT. After removal of 1 base from V and 2 bases from J, the junction contained 3 bases not matched to a gene. CDR3 length: 15 residues.

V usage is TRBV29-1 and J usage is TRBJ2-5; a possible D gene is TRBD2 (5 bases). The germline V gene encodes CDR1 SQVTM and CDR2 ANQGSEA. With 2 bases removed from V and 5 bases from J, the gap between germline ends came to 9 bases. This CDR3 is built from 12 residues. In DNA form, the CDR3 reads TGCAGCGTTGAAACGGGAATGGAGACCCAGTACTTC. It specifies CSVETGMETQYF.

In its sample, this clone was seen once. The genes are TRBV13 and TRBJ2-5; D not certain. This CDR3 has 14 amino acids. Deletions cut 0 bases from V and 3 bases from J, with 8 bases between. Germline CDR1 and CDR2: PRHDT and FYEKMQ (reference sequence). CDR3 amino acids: CASSLGGVEETQYF. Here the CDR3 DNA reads TGTGCCAGCAGCTTAGGGGGCGTTGAAGAGACCCAGTACTTC.

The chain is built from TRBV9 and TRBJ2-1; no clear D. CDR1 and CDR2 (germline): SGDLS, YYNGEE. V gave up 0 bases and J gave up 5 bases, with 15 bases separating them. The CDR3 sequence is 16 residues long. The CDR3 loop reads CASSVALRALHNEQFF. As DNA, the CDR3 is TGTGCCAGCAGCGTAGCACTTCGAGCATTACACAATGAGCAGTTCTTC.

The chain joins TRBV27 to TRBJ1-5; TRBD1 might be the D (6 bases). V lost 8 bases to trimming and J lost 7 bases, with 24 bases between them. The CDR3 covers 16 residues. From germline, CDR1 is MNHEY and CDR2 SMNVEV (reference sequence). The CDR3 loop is CASGPMGHPLGQPQHF. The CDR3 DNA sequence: TGTGCCAGCGGCCCGATGGGACACCCTCTAGGACAGCCCCAGCATTTT.

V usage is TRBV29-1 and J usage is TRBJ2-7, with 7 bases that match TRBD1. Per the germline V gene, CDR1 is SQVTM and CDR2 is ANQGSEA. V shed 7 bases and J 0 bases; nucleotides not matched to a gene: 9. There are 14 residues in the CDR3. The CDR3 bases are TGCAGCGGAGCCCTGGACAGGACCTCCTACGAGCAGTACTTC. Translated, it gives CSGALDRTSYEQYF.